This record looks at one T cell receptor beta chain sequence and its context. Its antigen is currently unknown. This entry comes from a study of cytomegalovirus exposure and HLA in healthy donors. General study results and limits: Among TCR beta chains of equal frequency, HLA-associated ones were more clonally expanded in a later analysis. Researchers counted 180 or so TCR beta chains as cytomegalovirus-associated. While the bulk of TCR sequences proved rare, some public TCRs turned up in many donors.

Germline lookup yields CDR1 SGHTA and CDR2 FQGNSA. This CDR3 spans 13 amino acids. Trimming left V 4 bases short and J 5 bases short, with 11 bases between. The study ran its PCR with 60 Vbeta and 13 Jbeta primers. Clones were sequenced by immunoSEQ multiplex PCR, and TCRdb holds only the in-frame ones, with some missing. Of around 67,000 clones in the sample, roughly two thirds were seen once. This receptor was taken from a woman between 50 and 59 years old in good health and CMV-seronegative. J is TRBJ2-5 and V is TRBV7-2; D remains ambiguous. The sample was PBMCs. CDR3 protein: CASSSELEETQYF. In nucleotides, the CDR3 is TGTGCCAGCAGCTCGGAGCTGGAGGAGACCCAGTACTTC.